Given below is one TCR beta chain in context. Its antigen remains unknown. Random hexamers primed reverse transcription of about 0.5 to 1 ug RNA. Amplification of TCR beta CDR3 by immunoSEQ multiplex PCR spanned 54 Vbeta and 13 Jbeta. MiXCR, run by TCRdb on the immunoSEQ multiplex PCR reads, gives a single entry per CDR3 protein. The sample gives 95,000 to 150,000 distinct CDR3 sequences, about 94% of which show up once; about 0.27% is in the top ten. TCR beta sequences were obtained from blood CD8+ and CD4+ T cells. It was negative isolation that provided the CD8+ and CD4+ T cells, whereas TEMRA cells were enriched by FACS. Trimming left V 2 bases short and J 3 bases short, with 11 bases between. CDR1 MNHEY and CDR2 SMNVEV come from the germline V gene (reference sequence). The CDR3 spans 14 residues. This record comes from a study of CD8 T cells in Susac syndrome. Points from the study as a whole: Within total CD8+ repertoires, some 15 Susac-specific public clones were found, and within CD8+ TEMRA repertoires, about five.

The V call is TRBV27, the J call TRBJ2-7, with D perhaps TRBD2 (6 bases). This receptor was taken from a human donor with Susac syndrome. The sequenced sample consisted of CD8+ T cells from PBMCs. CDR3 nucleotide sequence: TGTGCCAGCAGTTTAGGCCCCGGGGGCTACGAGCAGTACTTC. Amino acids: CASSLGPGGYEQYF.